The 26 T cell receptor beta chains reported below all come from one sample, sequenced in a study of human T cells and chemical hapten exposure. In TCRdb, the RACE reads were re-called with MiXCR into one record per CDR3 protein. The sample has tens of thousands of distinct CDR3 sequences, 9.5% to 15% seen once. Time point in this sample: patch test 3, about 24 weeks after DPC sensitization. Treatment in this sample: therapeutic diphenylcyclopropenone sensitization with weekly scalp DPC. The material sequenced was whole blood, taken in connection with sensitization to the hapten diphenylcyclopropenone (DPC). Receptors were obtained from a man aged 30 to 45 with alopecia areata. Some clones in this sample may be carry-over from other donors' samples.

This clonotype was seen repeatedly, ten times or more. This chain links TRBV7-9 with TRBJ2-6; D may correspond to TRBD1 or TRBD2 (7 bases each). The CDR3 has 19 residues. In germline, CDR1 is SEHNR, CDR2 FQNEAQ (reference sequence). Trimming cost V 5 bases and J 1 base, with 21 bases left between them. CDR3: CASSPLDGRGGSGANVLTF. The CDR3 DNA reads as TGTGCCAGCAGCCCCCTTGATGGCAGGGGGGGGTCTGGGGCCAACGTCCTGACTTTC.

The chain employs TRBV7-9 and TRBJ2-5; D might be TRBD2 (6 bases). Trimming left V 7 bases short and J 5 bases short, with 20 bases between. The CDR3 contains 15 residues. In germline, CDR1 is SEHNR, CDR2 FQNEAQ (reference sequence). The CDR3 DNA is TGTGCCAGCACTCTTACTATGCGGGGACCCGAGACCCAGTACTTC. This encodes CASTLTMRGPETQYF.

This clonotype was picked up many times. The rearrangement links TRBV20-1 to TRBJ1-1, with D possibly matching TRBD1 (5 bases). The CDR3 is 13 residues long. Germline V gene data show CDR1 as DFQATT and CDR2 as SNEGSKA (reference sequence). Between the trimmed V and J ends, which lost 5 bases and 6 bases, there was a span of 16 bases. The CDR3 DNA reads TGCAGTGCTTCCACAGCCCCGGGGGCTGAAGCTTTCTTT. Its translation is CSASTAPGAEAFF.

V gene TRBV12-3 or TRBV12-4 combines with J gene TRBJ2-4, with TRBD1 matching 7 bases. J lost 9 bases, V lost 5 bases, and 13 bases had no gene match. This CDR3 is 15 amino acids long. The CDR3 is CASSRQGPNWVIQYF. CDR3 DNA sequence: TGTGCCAGCAGTCGACAGGGCCCCAACTGGGTCATTCAGTACTTC.

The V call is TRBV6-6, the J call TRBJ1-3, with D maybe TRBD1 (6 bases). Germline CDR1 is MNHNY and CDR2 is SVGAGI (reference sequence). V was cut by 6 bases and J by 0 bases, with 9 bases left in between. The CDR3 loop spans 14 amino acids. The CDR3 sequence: CASRVTGSGNTIYF. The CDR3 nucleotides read TGTGCCAGCAGAGTGACAGGCTCTGGAAACACCATATATTTT.

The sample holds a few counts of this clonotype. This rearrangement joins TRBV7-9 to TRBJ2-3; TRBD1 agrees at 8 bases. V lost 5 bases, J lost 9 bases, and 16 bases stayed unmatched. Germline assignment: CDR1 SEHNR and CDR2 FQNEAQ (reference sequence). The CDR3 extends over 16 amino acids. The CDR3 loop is CASSKRKGQDHGTQYF. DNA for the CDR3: TGTGCCAGCAGCAAACGCAAGGGACAGGATCACGGGACGCAGTATTTT.

The CDR3 sequence is CASSFGTYNYEQYF. CDR3 nucleotides: TGCGCCAGCAGCTTCGGCACCTATAACTACGAGCAGTACTTC. The chain combines TRBV5-1 with TRBJ2-7; D is ambiguous. The CDR3 sequence is 14 residues long. Germline V gives CDR1 SGHRS, CDR2 YFSETQ. V was clipped by 2 bases and J by 3 bases, with 12 bases between them.

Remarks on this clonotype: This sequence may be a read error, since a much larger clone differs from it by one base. The CDR3 is CSASVASFEQYF. The CDR3, as DNA: TGCAGTGCTAGCGTCGCCTCCTTCGAGCAGTACTTC. The chain recombines TRBV20-1 with TRBJ2-7; no definite D call. Germline CDR1 and CDR2: DFQATT and SNEGSKA (reference sequence). CDR3 size: 12 residues.

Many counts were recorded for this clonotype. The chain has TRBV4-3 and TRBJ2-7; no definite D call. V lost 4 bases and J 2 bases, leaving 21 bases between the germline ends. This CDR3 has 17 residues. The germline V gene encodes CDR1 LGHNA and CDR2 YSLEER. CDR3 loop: CASSLRSSRTVPYEQYF. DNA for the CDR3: TGCGCCAGCAGCCTCAGATCCTCCCGGACGGTCCCCTACGAGCAGTACTTC.

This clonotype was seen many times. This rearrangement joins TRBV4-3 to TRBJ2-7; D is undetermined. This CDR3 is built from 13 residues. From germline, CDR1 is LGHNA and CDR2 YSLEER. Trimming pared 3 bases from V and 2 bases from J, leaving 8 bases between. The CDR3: CASSHSLPYEQYF. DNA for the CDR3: TGCGCCAGCAGCCACTCCCTCCCCTACGAGCAGTACTTC.

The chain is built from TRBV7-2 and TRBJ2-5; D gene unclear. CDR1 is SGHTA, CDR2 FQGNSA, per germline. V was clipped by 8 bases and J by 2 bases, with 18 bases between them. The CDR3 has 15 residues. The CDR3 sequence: CASGYRGLGQETQYF. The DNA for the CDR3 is TGTGCCAGCGGCTACCGCGGCCTGGGTCAAGAGACCCAGTACTTC.

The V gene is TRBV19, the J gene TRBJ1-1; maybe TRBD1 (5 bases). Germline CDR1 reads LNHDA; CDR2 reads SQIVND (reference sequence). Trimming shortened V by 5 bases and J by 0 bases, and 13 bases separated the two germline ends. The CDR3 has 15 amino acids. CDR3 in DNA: TGTGCCAGTAGTTTCGCCGACAGAGTGAACACTGAAGCTTTCTTT. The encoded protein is CASSFADRVNTEAFF.

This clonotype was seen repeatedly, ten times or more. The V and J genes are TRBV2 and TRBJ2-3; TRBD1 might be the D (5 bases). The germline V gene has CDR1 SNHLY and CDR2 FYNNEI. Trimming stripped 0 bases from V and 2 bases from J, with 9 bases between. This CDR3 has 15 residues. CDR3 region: CASSEAGVSTDTQYF. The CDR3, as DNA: TGTGCCAGCAGTGAAGCAGGGGTTTCCACAGATACGCAGTATTTT.

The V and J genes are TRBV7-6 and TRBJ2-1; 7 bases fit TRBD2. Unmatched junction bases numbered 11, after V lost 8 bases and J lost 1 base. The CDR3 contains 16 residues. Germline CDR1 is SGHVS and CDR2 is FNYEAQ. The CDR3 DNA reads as TGTGCCAGCCGAGCTATGCGGGGGTCGTCCTACAATGAGCAGTTCTTC. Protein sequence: CASRAMRGSSYNEQFF.

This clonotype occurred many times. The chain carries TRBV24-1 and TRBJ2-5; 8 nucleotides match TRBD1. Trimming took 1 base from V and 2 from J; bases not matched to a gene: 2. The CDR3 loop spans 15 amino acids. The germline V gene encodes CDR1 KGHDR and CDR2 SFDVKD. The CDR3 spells CATSDFWTGQETQYF. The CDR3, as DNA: TGTGCCACCAGTGATTTTTGGACAGGGCAAGAGACCCAGTACTTC.

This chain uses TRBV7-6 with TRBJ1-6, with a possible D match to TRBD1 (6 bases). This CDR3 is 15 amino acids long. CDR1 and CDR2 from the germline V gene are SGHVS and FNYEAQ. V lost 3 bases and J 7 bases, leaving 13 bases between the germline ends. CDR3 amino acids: CASSFHRVSNSPLHF. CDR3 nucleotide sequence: TGTGCCAGCAGCTTTCACAGGGTCTCGAATTCACCCCTCCACTTT.

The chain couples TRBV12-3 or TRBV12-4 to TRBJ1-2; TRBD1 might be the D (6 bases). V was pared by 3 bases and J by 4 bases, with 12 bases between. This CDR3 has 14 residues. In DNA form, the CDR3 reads TGTGCCAGCAGTTTGTGGGGGCAGGCCTATGGCTACACCTTC. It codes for CASSLWGQAYGYTF.

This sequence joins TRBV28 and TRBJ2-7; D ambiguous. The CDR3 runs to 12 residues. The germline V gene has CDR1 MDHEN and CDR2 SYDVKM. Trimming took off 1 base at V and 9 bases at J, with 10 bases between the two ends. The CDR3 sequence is CASSLSQVGQYF. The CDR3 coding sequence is TGTGCCAGCAGTTTATCCCAGGTTGGGCAGTACTTC. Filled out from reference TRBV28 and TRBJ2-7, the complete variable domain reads DVKVTQSSRYLVKRTGEKVFLECVQDMDHENMFWYRQDPGLGLRLIYFSYDVKMKEKGDIPEGYSVSREKKERFSLILESASTNQTSMYLCASSLSQVGQYFGPGTRLTVT.

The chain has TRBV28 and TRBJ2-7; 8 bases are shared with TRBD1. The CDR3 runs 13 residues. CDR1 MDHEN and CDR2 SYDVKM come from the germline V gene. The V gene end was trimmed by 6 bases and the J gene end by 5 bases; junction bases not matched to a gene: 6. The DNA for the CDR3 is TGTGCCAGCAGACGGACAGGGTCGGACGAGCAGTACTTC. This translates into CASRRTGSDEQYF.

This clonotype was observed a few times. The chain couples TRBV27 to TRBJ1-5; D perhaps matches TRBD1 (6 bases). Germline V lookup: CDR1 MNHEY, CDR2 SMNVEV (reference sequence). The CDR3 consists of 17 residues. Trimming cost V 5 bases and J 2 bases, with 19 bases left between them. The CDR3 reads CASSAQGGNIGNQPQHF. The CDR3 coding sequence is TGTGCCAGCAGTGCACAGGGCGGTAATATCGGCAATCAGCCCCAGCATTTT.

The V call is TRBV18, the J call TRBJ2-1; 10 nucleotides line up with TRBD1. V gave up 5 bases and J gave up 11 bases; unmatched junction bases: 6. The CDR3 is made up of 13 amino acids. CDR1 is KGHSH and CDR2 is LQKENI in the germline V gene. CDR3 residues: CASSLGQGDKQFF. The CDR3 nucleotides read TGTGCCAGCTCATTAGGACAGGGGGATAAGCAGTTCTTC.

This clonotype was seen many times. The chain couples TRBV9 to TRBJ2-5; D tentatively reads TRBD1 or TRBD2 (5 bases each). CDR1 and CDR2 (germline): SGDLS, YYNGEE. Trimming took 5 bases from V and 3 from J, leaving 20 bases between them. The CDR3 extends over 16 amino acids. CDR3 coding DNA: TGTGCCAGCAGTGGACATTGGGACGGGATTAAAGAGACCCAGTACTTC. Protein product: CASSGHWDGIKETQYF. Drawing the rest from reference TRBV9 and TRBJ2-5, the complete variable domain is DSGVTQTPKHLITATGQRVTLRCSPRSGDLSVYWYQQSLDQGLQFLIQYYNGEERAKGNILERFSAQQFPDLHSELNLSSLELGDSALYFCASSGHWDGIKETQYFGPGTRLLVL.

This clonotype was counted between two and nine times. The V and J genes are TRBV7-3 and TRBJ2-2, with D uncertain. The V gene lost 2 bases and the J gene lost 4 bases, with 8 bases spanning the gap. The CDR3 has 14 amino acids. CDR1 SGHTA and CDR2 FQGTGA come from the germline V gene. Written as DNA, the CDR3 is TGTGCCAGCAGCTTAGTGGCGAGCACCGGGGAGCTGTTTTTT. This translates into CASSLVASTGELFF.

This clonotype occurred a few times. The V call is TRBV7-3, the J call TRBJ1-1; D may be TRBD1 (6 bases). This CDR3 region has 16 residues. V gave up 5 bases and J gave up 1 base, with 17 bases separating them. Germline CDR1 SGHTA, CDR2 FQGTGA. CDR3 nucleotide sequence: TGTGCCAGCAGCCCCGGGGCAGGGGACTGGAACACTGAAGCTTTCTTT. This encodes CASSPGAGDWNTEAFF.

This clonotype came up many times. Here the CDR3 DNA reads TGTGCCAGCAGCTACACAGCCGAGCAGTTCTTC. It is translated as CASSYTAEQFF. The V and J genes are TRBV11-2 and TRBJ2-1; D is unresolved. The germline V gene encodes CDR1 SGHAT and CDR2 FQNNGV. V lost 4 bases, J lost 10 bases, and 8 bases lay in between. This CDR3 spans 11 amino acids.

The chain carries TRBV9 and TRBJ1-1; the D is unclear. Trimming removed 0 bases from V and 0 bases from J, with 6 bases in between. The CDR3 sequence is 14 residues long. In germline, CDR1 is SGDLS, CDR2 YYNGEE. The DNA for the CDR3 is TGTGCCAGCAGCGTAGGCGGTATGAACACTGAAGCTTTCTTT. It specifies CASSVGGMNTEAFF.